This entry lists 30 T cell receptor beta chains sequenced from one sample in a study of cytomegalovirus exposure and HLA in healthy donors. Researchers ran the PCR with 60 Vbeta and 13 Jbeta primers. Only in-frame clones appear in the TCRdb table, and some are missing; sequencing was by immunoSEQ multiplex PCR. The sample includes under 250,000 clones, less than 85% of them seen just once. Sequenced material: PBMCs. These receptors were collected from a young man in good health and CMV-seronegative.

The J gene is TRBJ2-4, the V gene TRBV10-1; 7 bases are shared with TRBD2. The CDR3 has 16 amino acids. V trimming: 2 bases; J trimming: 0 bases; junction bases outside the gene matches: 4. Germline V lookup: CDR1 WNHNN, CDR2 SYGVQD (reference sequence). The CDR3: CASSEGIAGAKNIQYF. DNA for the CDR3: TGCGCCAGCAGTGAGGGGATAGCGGGAGCCAAAAACATTCAGTACTTC.

The rearrangement links TRBV9 to TRBJ2-3; TRBD2 might be the D (6 bases). The V end lost 5 bases, the J end lost 2 bases, and 15 bases lay between the germline ends. CDR1 is SGDLS and CDR2 is YYNGEE in the germline V gene. The CDR3 runs to 15 residues. Written as DNA, the CDR3 is TGTGCCAGCAGGGCTAGACTAGACTACACAGATACGCAGTATTTT. Its translation is CASRARLDYTDTQYF.

Concerning this clone: This CDR3 is also generated by other DNA sequences in the sample. V gene TRBV4-1 combines with J gene TRBJ2-1, with TRBD2 matching 9 bases. Trimming cost V 3 bases and J 0 bases; bases outside gene matches: 3. This CDR3 region has 16 residues. In germline, CDR1 is MGHRA, CDR2 YSYEKL. In DNA, the CDR3 is TGCGCCAGCAGCCATCTAGCGGGAAACTCCTACAATGAGCAGTTCTTC. Encoded protein: CASSHLAGNSYNEQFF.

J is TRBJ2-7 and V is TRBV29-1; TRBD2 matches at 7 bases. CDR3 size: 14 residues. CDR1 and CDR2 from the germline V gene are SQVTM and ANQGSEA. V trimming: 7 bases; J trimming: 0 bases; junction bases outside the gene matches: 9. CDR3 sequence: CSAQSGTRSYEQYF. CDR3 DNA: TGCAGCGCACAAAGCGGGACTCGCTCCTACGAGCAGTACTTC.

The CDR3 is CSVEEWQGDEQFF. The DNA of the CDR3 is TGCAGCGTTGAAGAATGGCAGGGCGATGAGCAGTTCTTC. This chain links TRBV29-1 with TRBJ2-1, with a tentative D call TRBD1 (5 bases). Per germline, CDR1 SQVTM and CDR2 ANQGSEA. The CDR3 consists of 13 residues. Trimming cost V 0 bases and J 8 bases, with 11 bases left between them.

V is TRBV27 and J is TRBJ1-5; possible D gene TRBD1, 6 bases. The V gene's germline CDR1 is MNHEY and CDR2 SMNVEV (reference sequence). The CDR3 contains 15 residues. V lost 6 bases to trimming and J lost 9 bases, with 21 bases between them. CDR3 sequence (DNA): TGTGCCAGCAGACGTGGACCTGGGACACTGGGGCCCCAGCATTTT. This sequence encodes CASRRGPGTLGPQHF.

The chain couples TRBV6-1 to TRBJ1-5; TRBD1 agrees at 8 bases. Per germline, CDR1 MNHNS and CDR2 SASEGT. The length of the CDR3 is 14 residues. V trimming: 4 bases; J trimming: 6 bases; junction bases outside the gene matches: 5. The CDR3 sequence is CASSGGQGVQPQHF. CDR3 nucleotides: TGTGCCAGCAGTGGTGGACAGGGAGTTCAGCCCCAGCATTTT.

This rearrangement joins TRBV4-2 to TRBJ2-5, with 11 bases matching TRBD2. Gene TRBJ2-7 matches the end of the DNA better, so the J call may be wrong. Germline CDR1 LGHNA, CDR2 YNFKEQ. The CDR3 has 16 residues. This chain's CDR3 is CASSHGTSGASYEQYF. The DNA of the CDR3 is TGTGCCAGCAGCCATGGGACTAGCGGAGCCTCCTACGAGCAGTACTTC.

The rearrangement uses TRBV20-1 and TRBJ1-2, with TRBD1 as a possible D gene (6 bases). The V gene's germline CDR1 is DFQATT and CDR2 SNEGSKA (reference sequence). This CDR3 is built from 11 residues. Trimming shortened V by 7 bases and J by 0 bases, and 6 bases separated the two germline ends. CDR3 DNA: TGCAGTGGACAGGCTAACTATGGCTACACCTTC. Amino acids: CSGQANYGYTF.

The chain employs TRBV9 and TRBJ2-1, with 9 bases identical to TRBD2. CDR1 is SGDLS and CDR2 is YYNGEE in the germline V gene. This CDR3 is built from 20 residues. The V and J ends lost 0 bases and 2 bases, in that order; junction bases with no gene match: 15. This CDR3 reads CASSVARLAGTGSAYNEQFF. As DNA, the CDR3 is TGTGCCAGCAGCGTAGCTAGGCTAGCGGGAACGGGTAGCGCCTACAATGAGCAGTTCTTC.

As to this clone: At the DNA level, this CDR3 is encoded by other sequences in the same sample as well. This sequence joins TRBV6-5 and TRBJ1-1; TRBD1 aligns across 7 bases. Looked up from germline, CDR1 is MNHEY and CDR2 is SVGAGI. The ends lost 6 bases at V and 8 bases at J; junction bases unmatched: 9. CDR3 length equals 13 residues. As DNA, the CDR3 is TGTGCCAGCAGCCGGATCCCGGGACAGGAAGCTTTCTTT. It is translated as CASSRIPGQEAFF.

The chain couples TRBV5-4 to TRBJ2-7, with a tentative D call TRBD2 (6 bases). This CDR3 is 14 amino acids long. Trimming cost V 2 bases and J 1 base, with 10 bases left between them. Germline CDR1 and CDR2: SGHNT and YYREEE (reference sequence). This CDR3 reads CASSFGGVSYEQYF. In DNA, the CDR3 is TGTGCCAGCAGCTTTGGAGGGGTTTCCTACGAGCAGTACTTC. The full variable domain, its missing parts supplied by reference TRBV5-4 and TRBJ2-7, is ETGVTQSPTHLIKTRGQQVTLRCSSQSGHNTVSWYQQALGQGPQFIFQYYREEENGRGNFPPRFSGLQFPNYSSELNVNALELDDSALYLCASSFGGVSYEQYFGPGTRLTVT.

This clone was recorded a few times. This chain connects TRBV25-1 to TRBJ2-1, with TRBD2 identical over 13 bases. The CDR3 loop spans 18 amino acids. From germline, CDR1 is MGHDK and CDR2 SYGVNS. V lost 3 bases to trimming and J lost 4 bases; unmatched junction nucleotides: 9. CDR3 residues: CASSEYSLGLAGYNEQFF. The DNA of the CDR3 is TGTGCCAGCAGTGAGTATTCCCTGGGACTAGCGGGATACAATGAGCAGTTCTTC.

The chain has TRBV6-5 and TRBJ2-2, with a possible D match to TRBD1 (7 bases). Germline loops: CDR1 MNHEY, CDR2 SVGAGI. V dropped 7 bases and J dropped 7 bases, with 16 bases sitting between them. The CDR3 consists of 14 residues. CDR3: CASTGGLHGGELFF. The CDR3 coding sequence is TGTGCCAGCACAGGGGGGCTACATGGCGGGGAGCTGTTTTTT.

V usage is TRBV7-9 and J usage is TRBJ2-7, with 10 bases that match TRBD2. Trimming took 1 base from V and 1 from J; bases not matched to a gene: 4. Germline CDR1 SEHNR, CDR2 FQNEAQ (reference sequence). CDR3 length: 16 amino acids. CDR3 loop: CASSLVGTSVSYEQYF. The CDR3 nucleotides are TGTGCCAGCAGCTTAGTTGGGACTAGCGTTTCCTACGAGCAGTACTTC.

This chain links TRBV2 with TRBJ1-2; D unclear. CDR3 length equals 14 residues. CDR1 is SNHLY and CDR2 is FYNNEI in the germline V gene. V was clipped by 6 bases and J by 4 bases, with 15 bases between them. CDR3 sequence reads: CASSPMREPYGYTF. The CDR3 region has the DNA TGTGCCAGCAGCCCGATGCGGGAACCCTATGGCTACACCTTC.

The chain couples TRBV6-5 to TRBJ1-1; 8 positions match TRBD1. This CDR3 is built from 13 residues. Germline CDR1 reads MNHEY; CDR2 reads SVGAGI. Trimming removed 2 bases from V and 8 bases from J; junction bases left unmatched: 4. This chain's CDR3 is CASSYPRTGEAFF. In nucleotides, the CDR3 is TGTGCCAGCAGTTACCCCCGGACAGGGGAAGCTTTCTTT.

In its sample, this clone was seen a few times. The chain carries TRBV5-1 and TRBJ2-1, with a possible D match to TRBD2 (5 bases). Trimming cost V 0 bases and J 4 bases, with 17 bases left between them. Germline loops: CDR1 SGHRS, CDR2 YFSETQ. The CDR3 runs to 17 residues. In DNA form, the CDR3 reads TGCGCCAGCAGCTTGGCGGGCGGGTCCGGCGTTTACAATGAGCAGTTCTTC. This codes for CASSLAGGSGVYNEQFF.

A few counts support this clone. The genes are TRBV9 and TRBJ2-2; unclear D gene. The CDR3 contains 13 residues. V shed 5 bases and J shed 0 bases, with 5 bases lying between them. CDR1 is SGDLS and CDR2 is YYNGEE in the germline V gene. The CDR3 DNA reads as TGTGCCAGCAGAAGCCCGAACACCGGGGAGCTGTTTTTT. Translating gives CASRSPNTGELFF.

This chain links TRBV30 with TRBJ2-1; D is unresolved. Germline CDR1 reads GTSNPN; CDR2 reads SVGIG (reference sequence). This CDR3 spans 16 amino acids. Deletions cut 2 bases from V and 5 bases from J, with 19 bases between. Here the CDR3 reads CAWSSPATYGDNEQFF. Written as DNA, the CDR3 is TGTGCCTGGAGTTCACCCGCGACTTATGGAGACAATGAGCAGTTCTTC.

The V gene is TRBV2, the J gene TRBJ1-5; D not resolved. CDR1 SNHLY and CDR2 FYNNEI come from the germline V gene. The V and J ends lost 3 bases and 2 bases respectively, with 8 bases between them. The CDR3 sequence is 14 residues long. As DNA, the CDR3 is TGTGCCAGCAGTGAGAGGGCTGGCAATCAGCCCCAGCATTTT. This sequence encodes CASSERAGNQPQHF.

V usage is TRBV5-4 and J usage is TRBJ2-1, with D perhaps matching TRBD2 (5 bases). Germline V gives CDR1 SGHNT, CDR2 YYREEE (reference sequence). The CDR3 contains 16 residues. V gave up 4 bases and J gave up 0 bases, with 14 bases separating them. CDR3 in DNA: TGTGCCAGCAGCGGGCTCGAGCGGCTCTCCTACAATGAGCAGTTCTTC. Translation gives CASSGLERLSYNEQFF.

The chain recombines TRBV20-1 with TRBJ2-7; TRBD2 aligns across 8 bases. Germline CDR1 DFQATT, CDR2 SNEGSKA (reference sequence). This CDR3 is 11 amino acids long. This CDR3 reads CSLGGAYEQYF. The DNA for the CDR3 is TGCAGCCTCGGGGGGGCCTACGAGCAGTACTTC.

The gene calls are TRBV18 and TRBJ2-7, with D possibly TRBD1 on 5 matching bases. The germline gives CDR1 KGHSH, CDR2 LQKENI. Trimming removed 3 bases from V and 3 bases from J, with 9 bases in between. The CDR3 is 13 residues long. The CDR3 nucleotides are TGTGCCAGCTCACCGGGCAGGGTCTACGAGCAGTACTTC. It encodes CASSPGRVYEQYF.

The chain recombines TRBV15 with TRBJ1-4, with 10 bases lining up with TRBD1. V lost 5 bases to trimming and J lost 7 bases; unmatched junction nucleotides: 4. This CDR3 comprises 14 residues. The germline CDR1 and CDR2 sequences are LNHNV and YYDKDF (reference sequence). CDR3: CATSPDRGLEKLFF. The DNA of the CDR3 is TGTGCCACCAGCCCAGACAGGGGGCTTGAAAAACTGTTTTTT. Drawing the rest from reference TRBV15 and TRBJ1-4, the complete variable domain is DAMVIQNPRYQVTQFGKPVTLSCSQTLNHNVMYWYQQKSSQAPKLLFHYYDKDFNNEADTPDNFQSRRPNTSFCFLDIRSPGLGDTAMYLCATSPDRGLEKLFFGSGTQLSVL.

The gene calls are TRBV5-1 and TRBJ2-3; D is possibly TRBD2 (5 bases). Germline loops: CDR1 SGHRS, CDR2 YFSETQ. The CDR3 length is 17 residues. The germline V and J ends were trimmed by 3 bases and 0 bases, with 17 bases remaining between them. The DNA of the CDR3 is TGCGCCAGCAGCTCCGGACTGAGCGGTCTTAGCACAGATACGCAGTATTTT. Protein: CASSSGLSGLSTDTQYF.

The CDR3 reads CASSYVAGGPYNEQFF. The CDR3 DNA reads as TGTGCCAGCAGTTACGTAGCGGGGGGCCCCTACAATGAGCAGTTCTTC. This rearrangement joins TRBV6-5 to TRBJ2-1; 10 nucleotides match TRBD2. The CDR3 sequence is 16 residues long. Germline V gene sequence: CDR1 MNHEY, CDR2 SVGAGI. The V gene end was trimmed by 2 bases and the J gene end by 2 bases; junction bases not matched to a gene: 3.

The chain couples TRBV5-1 to TRBJ2-3; TRBD2 matches 10 bases. The V gene's germline CDR1 is SGHRS and CDR2 YFSETQ. CDR3 length: 17 amino acids. V lost 4 bases to trimming and J lost 0 bases; unmatched junction nucleotides: 8. This CDR3 reads CASSLPGLASSTDTQYF. DNA for the CDR3: TGCGCCAGCAGCCTACCGGGACTAGCGAGTAGCACAGATACGCAGTATTTT.

The genes are TRBV10-3 and TRBJ1-2; 7 bases map to TRBD1. The germline V gene has CDR1 ENHRY and CDR2 SYGVKD. Trimming removed 4 bases from V and 4 bases from J; junction bases left unmatched: 9. The CDR3 contains 15 residues. In DNA, the CDR3 is TGTGCCATCAGTGTAGGCAGGGGGAGTATCTATGGCTACACCTTC. Protein: CAISVGRGSIYGYTF.

The chain employs TRBV5-1 and TRBJ2-1; D remains ambiguous. CDR1 is SGHRS, CDR2 YFSETQ, per germline. With 2 bases removed from V and 5 bases from J, the gap between germline ends came to 8 bases. The CDR3 is 13 amino acids. CDR3 DNA sequence: TGCGCCAGCAGCTTCCAGTTAAACAATGAGCAGTTCTTC. Its protein is CASSFQLNNEQFF.